The rows below give T cell receptor beta chains drawn from one sample of a study of blood T cells in healthy people across ages. TCRdb itself ran the 5' RACE reads through MiXCR, one entry per CDR3 protein. Of fewer than 2,000,000 distinct CDR3 sequences listed, roughly 32% are singletons. The sequencing sample was made of blood. Every receptor here comes from a woman aged 25 to 45 in good health. CDR3s include the opening cysteine and the closing phenylalanine or tryptophan. Each record gives: V gene, J gene, D gene, clone size, CDR3 DNA, CDR3 protein. A D gene is named only where the DNA matches it firmly. Rows may omit the clone size; those that give it use once, few, many or a size class.

>TRBV18|TRBJ2-5|TRBD1|.
TGTGCCAGCCCACCCGGGACAGGGCGTCCAGAGACCCAGTACTTC
CASPPGTGRPETQYF
>TRBV6-2/TRBV6-3|TRBJ1-2|.|.
TGTGCCAGCAGTTACCTCGTCGGGAACAAACTCCCCAACTATGGCTACACCTTC
CASSYLVGNKLPNYGYTF
>TRBV4-1|TRBJ1-1|TRBD1|.
TGCGCCAGCAGCCAACAGGGACAGAGGAACACTGAAGCTTTCTTT
CASSQQGQRNTEAFF
>TRBV28|TRBJ2-1|.|.
TGTGCCAGCAGTACCGGACAGGTGCGGGGTGAGCAGTTCTTC
CASSTGQVRGEQFF
>TRBV11-2|TRBJ2-5|TRBD1|.
TGTGCCAGCAGGAGAGACAGGGCGCAACTACCTCAAGAGACCCAGTACTTC
CASRRDRAQLPQETQYF
>TRBV20-1|TRBJ2-7|.|.
TGCAGTGCGCATGGACTTAACTACGAGCAGTACTTC
CSAHGLNYEQYF
>TRBV13|TRBJ2-1|.|few
TGTGCCAGCAGCTTAACTTCCGGGACGTTAGATGAGCAGTTCTTC
CASSLTSGTLDEQFF
>TRBV27|TRBJ2-7|TRBD1|few
TGTGCCAGCAGTGACCGGGACAGCTATAGCTCCTACGAGCAGTACTTC
CASSDRDSYSSYEQYF
>TRBV5-1|TRBJ2-3|TRBD2|.
TGCGCCAGCAGCTTGGTGACTAGCGGCGGCACAGATACGCAGTATTTT
CASSLVTSGGTDTQYF
>TRBV11-2|TRBJ1-1|.|.
TGTGCCAGCAGCTTATTCCGTACGAACACTGAAGCCTTCTTT
CASSLFRTNTEAFF
>TRBV30|TRBJ2-1|.|.
TGTGCCTGGAGCGGGATCGATGAGCAGTTCTTC
CAWSGIDEQFF
>TRBV4-1|TRBJ2-7|TRBD2|few
TGCGCCAGCAGCCAAGAATCCAGCGGGAGCTACGAGCAGTACTTC
CASSQESSGSYEQYF
>TRBV9|TRBJ2-1|.|.
TGTGCCAGCAGCGTACACACCGGAACGTTGCAGTTCTTC
CASSVHTGTLQFF
>TRBV11-1|TRBJ1-6|.|.
TGTGCCAGCCATGCTGCGGGAGCCGACTCCTATAATTCACCCCTCCACTTT
CASHAAGADSYNSPLHF
>TRBV3-1|TRBJ1-2|.|.
TGTGCCAGCAGCCTACATGGATCGGCTGGCTACACCTTC
CASSLHGSAGYTF
>TRBV28|TRBJ2-7|.|.
TGTGCCAGCAGTTGGGGTCTCAGCGAGCAGTACTTC
CASSWGLSEQYF
>TRBV4-1|TRBJ1-4|.|few
TGCGCCAGCAGCCCAAATCCTCTTGTGTATGAAAAACTGTTTTTT
CASSPNPLVYEKLFF
>TRBV4-1|TRBJ2-4|.|many
TGCGCCAGCAGCCAAGTCCTCCTAGCCAAAAACATTCAGTACTTC
CASSQVLLAKNIQYF
>TRBV20-1|TRBJ1-2|.|few
TGCAGTGCTAGAGTGGGGAGGTCCATCACCCTCTATGGCTACACCTTC
CSARVGRSITLYGYTF
>TRBV20-1|TRBJ2-1|TRBD2|.
TGCAGTGCTTCGACTAGCGGGGGGCCTACCCCCTACAATGAGCAGTTCTTC
CSASTSGGPTPYNEQFF
>TRBV5-1|TRBJ2-3|TRBD2|few
TGCGCCAGCAGCTTGGGGCGGGAGTTCGATACGCAGTATTTT
CASSLGREFDTQYF
>TRBV4-2|TRBJ2-7|.|many
TGTGCCAGCAGCCGCAGCGGAAGCACGGTTCGCGAGCAGTACTTC
CASSRSGSTVREQYF
>TRBV4-2|TRBJ2-6|TRBD2|.
TGTGCCAGCAGCCAAGACGAAGGACTAGCGGACTCTGGGGCCAACGTCCTGACTTTC
CASSQDEGLADSGANVLTF
>TRBV24-1|TRBJ2-3|TRBD2|few
TGTGCCACCGGTAGCGGGGGCTCCACAGATACGCAGTATTTT
CATGSGGSTDTQYF
>TRBV20-1|TRBJ2-7|TRBD2|few
TGCAGTGCTATTAGTTCAGGAGGGAGGGCGCGCGAGCAGTACTTC
CSAISSGGRAREQYF
>TRBV29-1|TRBJ1-2|TRBD1|few
TGCAGCGTTGAAAAAGAGACAGGGTCGAACTATGGCTACACCTTC
CSVEKETGSNYGYTF
>TRBV10-3|TRBJ1-2|.|few
TGTGCCATCAGTGACGACGGAAAAGCTAACTATGGCTACACCTTC
CAISDDGKANYGYTF
>TRBV6-5|TRBJ2-7|.|many
TGTGCCAGCAGTTATACAGGCGGCGAGCAGTACTTC
CASSYTGGEQYF
>TRBV27|TRBJ2-7|TRBD1|.
TGTGCCAGCACCGACGGGACAGGGGGCAACGAGCAGTACTTC
CASTDGTGGNEQYF
>TRBV4-1|TRBJ1-1|.|.
TGCGCCAGCAGCATCGACGGCACCACTGAAGCTTTCTTT
CASSIDGTTEAFF
>TRBV5-6|TRBJ1-2|TRBD1|.
TGTGCCAGCAGCCCACGGGACAGTTGGTATGGCTACACCTTC
CASSPRDSWYGYTF
>TRBV30|TRBJ2-6|.|few
TGTGCCTGTTCTGTCGGGTCCGGGGCCAACGTCCTGACTTTC
CACSVGSGANVLTF
>TRBV12-3/TRBV12-4|TRBJ2-7|TRBD2|many
TGTGCCAGCAGTTTCAGGACTAGCAGCCACGAGCAGTACTTC
CASSFRTSSHEQYF